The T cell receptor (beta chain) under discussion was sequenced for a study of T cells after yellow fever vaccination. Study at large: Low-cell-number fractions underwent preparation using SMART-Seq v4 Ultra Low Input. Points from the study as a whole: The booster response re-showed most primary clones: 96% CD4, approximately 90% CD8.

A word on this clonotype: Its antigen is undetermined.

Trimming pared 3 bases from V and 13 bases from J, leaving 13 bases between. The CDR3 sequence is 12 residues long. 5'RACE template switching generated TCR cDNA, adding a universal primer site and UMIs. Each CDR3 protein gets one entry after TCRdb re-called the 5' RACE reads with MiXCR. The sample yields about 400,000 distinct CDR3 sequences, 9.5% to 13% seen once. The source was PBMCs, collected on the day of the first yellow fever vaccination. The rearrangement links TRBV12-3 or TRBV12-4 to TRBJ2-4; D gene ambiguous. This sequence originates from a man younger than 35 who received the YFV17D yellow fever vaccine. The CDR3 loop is CASSFAKSWQYF. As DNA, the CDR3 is TGTGCCAGCAGTTTCGCCAAGTCTTGGCAGTACTTC.